The rows below give T cell receptor beta chains drawn from one sample of a study of PD-L1 blockade in urothelial cancer. Only in-frame clones appear in the TCRdb table, and some are missing; sequencing was by immunoSEQ multiplex PCR. The profile shows tens of thousands of clones, roughly 80% of them singletons. This specimen was PBMCs, taken around atezolizumab (anti-PD-L1) treatment. All receptors derive from a man between 65 and 85 years old with urothelial cancer. The CDR3 runs from the conserved cysteine through the conserved F or W. A D gene is named only where the DNA matches it firmly. Rows may omit the clone size; those that give it use once, few, many or a size class.

D	size	V	J	CDR3	DNA
TRBD1	-	TRBV19	TRBJ2-7	CASSTRDSGAYEQYF	TGTGCCAGTAGTACCCGGGACAGCGGAGCCTACGAGCAGTACTTC
TRBD1	-	TRBV7-9	TRBJ1-4	CASSATGTGDEKLFF	TGTGCCAGCAGCGCGACCGGGACAGGGGATGAAAAACTGTTTTTT
TRBD2	-	TRBV29-1	TRBJ2-3	CSVGGGGTDTQYF	TGCAGCGTTGGGGGGGGAGGTACAGATACGCAGTATTTT
-	-	TRBV11-3	TRBJ2-3	CASSFRDTQYF	TGTGCCAGCAGCTTTCGGGATACGCAGTATTTT
-	-	TRBV6-1	TRBJ1-2	CASMRGSNYGYTF	TGTGCCAGCATGAGGGGGAGTAACTATGGCTACACCTTC
TRBD2	-	TRBV14	TRBJ2-3	CASSSHQREGITGDTQYF	TGTGCCAGCAGCTCACATCAGCGGGAGGGAATCACGGGAGATACGCAGTATTTT
TRBD2	-	TRBV5-1	TRBJ2-3	CASSWREADTQYF	TGCGCCAGCAGCTGGCGGGAGGCAGATACGCAGTATTTT
-	-	TRBV5-5	TRBJ1-1	CASRVWGLGTEAFF	TGTGCCAGCAGAGTCTGGGGGCTGGGCACTGAAGCTTTCTTT
-	-	TRBV19	TRBJ1-5	CASSIARGNQPQHF	TGTGCCAGTAGTATAGCCAGGGGCAATCAGCCCCAGCATTTT
TRBD2	once	TRBV9	TRBJ2-3	CASSVLAGSPPSTDTQYF	TGTGCCAGCAGCGTCCTAGCGGGGTCGCCCCCTAGCACAGATACGCAGTATTTT
-	-	TRBV5-1	TRBJ2-3	CASSRAVLDTDTQYF	TGCGCCAGCAGCAGAGCGGTTTTGGACACAGATACGCAGTATTTT
TRBD2	-	TRBV7-9	TRBJ2-1	CASSLGTSGEQFF	TGTGCCAGCAGCTTAGGGACTAGCGGAGAGCAGTTCTTC
-	-	TRBV2	TRBJ2-3	CASSPSRNTDTQYF	TGTGCCAGCAGCCCATCTAGGAACACAGATACGCAGTATTTT
-	once	TRBV4-2	TRBJ2-2	CASSQSLRESGTGELFF	TGTGCCAGCAGCCAATCTTTGCGCGAAAGCGGTACCGGGGAGCTGTTTTTT
TRBD2	-	TRBV29-1	TRBJ2-1	CSDQREGHNEQFF	TGCAGCGACCAGCGGGAGGGTCACAATGAGCAGTTCTTC
TRBD2	-	TRBV5-4	TRBJ2-7	CASSLAGGSLSYEQYF	TGTGCCAGCAGCTTGGCGGGAGGGTCCCTCTCCTACGAGCAGTACTTC
-	once	TRBV28	TRBJ1-5	CASSLWAGNNQPQHF	TGTGCCAGCAGTTTATGGGCAGGGAATAATCAGCCCCAGCATTTT